The clone carrying this TCR beta chain was counted between two and nine times. Its antigen is currently unknown. TCRdb's table, derived via immunoSEQ multiplex PCR, lists solely in-frame clones and lacks some. The top ten clones hold approximately 6% of a sample with about 130,000 clones, about nine tenths of them seen once. This sample is drawn from a study of T cell responses to AZD1222 COVID-19 vaccine. Whole-study results and caveats: Of spike-specific TCRs, nearly half reportedly target regions left unmutated in variants. CD4 TCRs linked to vaccination spanned spike, dominating at 160-218 and 743-854. Recipients of two AZD1222 doses showed rising Spike-specific TCR breadth and depth.

After removal of 4 bases from V and 10 bases from J, the junction contained 7 bases not matched to a gene. Germline V gives CDR1 MNHEY, CDR2 SVGAGI. The CDR3 loop spans 13 amino acids. The rearrangement joins TRBV6-5 to TRBJ1-1; 9 bases agree with TRBD1. The sequence was collected from an adult in good health. The sample was peripheral blood, taken on day 0 of AZD1222 vaccination. The CDR3 sequence is CASSFPGQGIAFF. The CDR3 nucleotides are TGTGCCAGCAGTTTCCCGGGACAGGGCATAGCTTTCTTT.